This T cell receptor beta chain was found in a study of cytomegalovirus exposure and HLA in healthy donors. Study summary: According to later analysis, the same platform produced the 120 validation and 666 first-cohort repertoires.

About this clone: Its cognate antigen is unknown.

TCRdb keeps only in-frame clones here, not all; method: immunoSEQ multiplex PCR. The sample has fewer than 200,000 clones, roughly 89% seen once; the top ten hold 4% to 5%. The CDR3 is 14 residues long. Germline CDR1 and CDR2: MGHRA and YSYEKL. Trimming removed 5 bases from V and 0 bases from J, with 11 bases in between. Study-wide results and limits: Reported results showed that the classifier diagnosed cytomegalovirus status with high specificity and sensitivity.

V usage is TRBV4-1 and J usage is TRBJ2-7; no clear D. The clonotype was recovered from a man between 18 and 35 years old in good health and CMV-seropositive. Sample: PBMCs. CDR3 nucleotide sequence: TGCGCCAGCAGCTACGACAAGAGCTCCTACGAGCAGTACTTC. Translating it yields CASSYDKSSYEQYF.